Listed here is a single T cell receptor beta chain. Its specificity is not known. These data originate in a study of T cell repertoires in ileal Crohn's disease. As for the study in general: Median disease duration was roughly 7.9 years; around 35% smoked at surgery.

Libraries were prepared by immunoSEQ multiplex PCR; TCRdb keeps only in-frame clonotypes and omits some of them. Seen here are about 4,500 clones, roughly 80% observed once, and the top ten hold more than 20%. Study-wide results and caveats: Sorted CD8 T cells held more high-frequency clones than CD4.

Adults with ileal or ileocolonic Crohn's disease and an indication for resection were eligible. The specimen was ileal tissue. The receptor was isolated from an adult with Crohn's disease.

The CDR3 DNA is TGCGCCAGCAGGCAAAGCGGGGGAGAGGTCAAAAACATTCAGTACTTC. Translated: CASRQSGGEVKNIQYF. The chain has TRBV23-1 and TRBJ2-4, with 8 positions matching TRBD2. TRBV23-1 is an ORF, and what it does is uncertain. The CDR3 loop spans 16 amino acids. Germline trimming cut 6 bases from V and 3 bases from J; bases unmatched to any gene: 10.